This TCR beta chain was observed in a study of CD8+ T cells in alopecia areata. Indicated treatment: oral pan-JAK inhibitor, 5-10 mg twice daily. The CDR3 length is 13 residues. Trimming took off 5 bases at V and 6 bases at J, with 16 bases between the two ends. Germline CDR1 reads SQVTM; CDR2 reads ANQGSEA. Extracted RNA was reverse transcribed into cDNA, the sequencing template. Some clones are missing from TCRdb's copy, which holds only in-frame ones; the method was immunoSEQ multiplex PCR. The table lists roughly 200,000 clones, about two fifths of them singletons. The sequences come from CD4+ T cells sorted from blood, collected at approximately week 30, from a patient treated with tofacitinib. The genes are TRBV29-1 and TRBJ1-2, with a weak D call TRBD1 (6 bases). The origin of this receptor is a human donor with alopecia areata. The CDR3 coding sequence is TGCAGCGTTATATATCAGGGGTTTCATGGCTACACCTTC. Its protein product is CSVIYQGFHGYTF. Using reference TRBV29-1 and TRBJ1-2 for the parts outside the CDR3, the full variable domain is SAVISQKPSRDICQRGTSLTIQCQVDSQVTMMFWYRQQPGQSLTLIATANQGSEATYESGFVIDKFPISRPNLTFSTLTVSNMSPEDSSIYLCSVIYQGFHGYTFGSGTRLTVV.